A single sample gave rise to the 32 T cell receptor beta chains below, sequenced in a study of control samples from healthy donors and cancer patients. The assay was immunoSEQ multiplex PCR, and TCRdb's table has in-frame clones only and misses some. The table has over 80,000 clones, approximately 80% seen once. The sequenced sample consisted of blood. These receptors all stem from a woman aged 25 to 39 in good health.

This clone was counted a single time. V and J are TRBV27 and TRBJ1-5; possible D gene TRBD1, 6 bases. The length of the CDR3 is 16 residues. CDR1 is MNHEY, CDR2 SMNVEV, per germline (reference sequence). Trimming left V 7 bases short and J 0 bases short, with 16 bases between. Here the CDR3 reads CASTERAGASNQPQHF. The DNA of the CDR3 is TGTGCCAGCACCGAAAGGGCGGGGGCTAGCAATCAGCCCCAGCATTTT.

In DNA form, the CDR3 reads TGCGCCAGCAGCTCAACGACAGGGCAGTACGAGCAGTACTTC. As protein: CASSSTTGQYEQYF. The chain links TRBV5-1 to TRBJ2-7, with 7 bases fitting TRBD1. In germline, CDR1 is SGHRS, CDR2 YFSETQ. V dropped 3 bases and J dropped 4; count of bases not matched to a gene: 7. The CDR3 covers 14 residues.

The CDR3 spells CASSAVGNTGELFF. As DNA, the CDR3 is TGCGCCTCCTCAGCCGTGGGGAACACCGGGGAGCTGTTTTTT. The V and J genes are TRBV10-1 and TRBJ2-2; D is ambiguous. Trimming removed 11 bases from V and 1 base from J, with 14 bases in between. CDR3 length: 14 amino acids. The V gene's germline CDR1 is WNHNN and CDR2 SYGVQD (reference sequence).

The CDR3 protein is CASSEWGTQYF. CDR3 nucleotide sequence: TGTGCCAGCAGTGAATGGGGTACGCAGTATTTT. The chain carries TRBV2 and TRBJ2-3; no firm D call. The CDR3 totals 11 residues. Germline V gene lookup returns CDR1 SNHLY and CDR2 FYNNEI. Trimming removed 2 bases at V and 8 bases at J, with 5 bases between.

The chain recombines TRBV7-9 with TRBJ2-3, with 10 bases identical to TRBD2. The ends lost 11 bases at V and 2 bases at J; junction bases unmatched: 4. Germline CDR1 and CDR2: SEHNR and FQNEAQ (reference sequence). This CDR3 has 13 amino acids. The CDR3 reads CAGSGGATDTQYF. The CDR3 bases are TGTGCCGGAAGCGGGGGGGCCACAGATACGCAGTATTTT.

The chain couples TRBV24-1 to TRBJ1-2; D ambiguous. Germline V gene lookup returns CDR1 KGHDR and CDR2 SFDVKD. Deletions cut 11 bases from V and 3 bases from J, with 18 bases between. The CDR3 covers 14 residues. CDR3 sequence reads: CAIGPRRGDYGYTF. The CDR3 DNA reads TGTGCCATCGGGCCCCGTCGCGGGGACTATGGCTACACCTTC.

The J gene is TRBJ2-7, the V gene TRBV19; TRBD2 is a possible D gene (5 bases). Germline loops: CDR1 LNHDA, CDR2 SQIVND (reference sequence). The CDR3 loop spans 13 amino acids. V gave up 3 bases and J gave up 6 bases, with 12 bases separating them. This CDR3 reads CASSINPRGEQYF. The CDR3 DNA sequence: TGTGCCAGTAGTATTAACCCCCGGGGCGAGCAGTACTTC.

This rearrangement joins TRBV30 to TRBJ1-3, with 9 bases lining up with TRBD1. The germline V gene has CDR1 GTSNPN and CDR2 SVGIG (reference sequence). The CDR3 has 14 amino acids. V shed 1 base, J shed 8 bases, and the junction held 6 bases outside the gene matches. The CDR3: CAWSAGTGKHTIYF. In DNA, the CDR3 is TGTGCCTGGAGTGCAGGGACAGGGAAGCACACCATATATTTT. The whole variable domain, remainder taken from reference TRBV30 and TRBJ1-3, is SQTIHQWPATLVQPVGSPLSLECTVEGTSNPNLYWYRQAAGRGLQLLFYSVGIGQISSEVPQNLSASRPQDRQFILSSKKLLLSDSGFYLCAWSAGTGKHTIYFGEGSWLTVV.

The chain recombines TRBV6-6 with TRBJ2-5; tentatively, D is TRBD2 (5 bases). Trimming removed 0 bases at V and 4 bases at J, with 12 bases between. The CDR3 loop spans 15 amino acids. Germline CDR1 reads MNHNY; CDR2 reads SVGAGI (reference sequence). DNA for the CDR3: TGTGCCAGCAGTTACTCGACGAGGGCCACAGAGACCCAGTACTTC. It encodes CASSYSTRATETQYF.

The chain joins TRBV7-6 to TRBJ1-5, with 8 bases lining up with TRBD1. This CDR3 region has 15 residues. Germline CDR1 reads SGHVS; CDR2 reads FNYEAQ. J gave up 6 bases and V 3 bases, and 7 bases lay outside the gene matches. CDR3 region: CASSLTGQGGQPQHF. The CDR3 DNA sequence: TGTGCCAGCAGCTTGACCGGACAGGGAGGTCAGCCCCAGCATTTT.

The chain links TRBV19 to TRBJ1-1; D unclear. Trimming left V 0 bases short and J 2 bases short, with 4 bases between. This CDR3 contains 13 residues. Germline V gene lookup returns CDR1 LNHDA and CDR2 SQIVND (reference sequence). The CDR3 spells CASSIDANTEAFF. CDR3 sequence (DNA): TGTGCCAGTAGTATAGACGCCAACACTGAAGCTTTCTTT. Together with reference TRBV19 and TRBJ1-1, the CDR3 gives the full variable domain: DGGITQSPKYLFRKEGQNVTLSCEQNLNHDAMYWYRQDPGQGLRLIYYSQIVNDFQKGDIAEGYSVSREKKESFPLTVTSAQKNPTAFYLCASSIDANTEAFFGQGTRLTVV.

This chain uses TRBV12-5 with TRBJ2-2; D unresolved. Trimming took 8 bases from V and 0 from J, leaving 4 bases between them. The CDR3 runs 12 residues. The germline CDR1 and CDR2 sequences are LGHNT and FRNRAP. CDR3 nucleotide sequence: TGTGCTAGTAGCGCGAACACCGGGGAGCTGTTTTTT. It translates to CASSANTGELFF.

The CDR3 loop is CAISAQTVNTEAFF. Written as DNA, the CDR3 is TGTGCCATCAGTGCCCAGACAGTTAACACTGAAGCTTTCTTT. J is TRBJ1-1 and V is TRBV10-3, with D possibly being TRBD1 (5 bases). Germline V gene sequence: CDR1 ENHRY, CDR2 SYGVKD. The CDR3 runs 14 residues. V was trimmed by 4 bases and J by 2 bases, leaving 11 bases between them.

The gene calls are TRBV18 and TRBJ1-4; D is perhaps TRBD1 (5 bases). CDR3 length equals 15 residues. V was cut by 3 bases and J by 6 bases, with 14 bases left in between. The germline V gene encodes CDR1 KGHSH and CDR2 LQKENI. The CDR3 sequence is CASSPETGDDEKLFF. The CDR3 nucleotides read TGTGCCAGCTCACCGGAAACGGGGGATGATGAAAAACTGTTTTTT.

This chain uses TRBV29-1 with TRBJ2-1; 8 nucleotides match TRBD2. Unmatched junction bases numbered 4, after V lost 4 bases and J lost 8 bases. The length of the CDR3 is 12 residues. Germline CDR1 is SQVTM and CDR2 is ANQGSEA. DNA for the CDR3: TGCAGCGTTGGCGGACTAGCCCATGAGCAGTTCTTC. Amino acids: CSVGGLAHEQFF.

Here the CDR3 reads CASSRRNPSTDTQYF. The DNA for the CDR3 is TGTGCCAGCAGCCGGAGGAACCCTAGCACAGATACGCAGTATTTT. The chain joins TRBV14 to TRBJ2-3; the D gene is possibly TRBD2 (5 bases). There are 15 residues in the CDR3. Germline CDR1 is SGHDN and CDR2 is FVKESK. Between the trimmed V and J ends, which lost 4 bases and 0 bases, there was a span of 11 bases.

The CDR3 sequence is CASSRPGERETKETQYF. The CDR3 DNA follows: TGTGCCAGCAGTCGACCAGGCGAGCGGGAAACCAAAGAGACCCAGTACTTC. V gene TRBV6-6 combines with J gene TRBJ2-5; 7 nucleotides match TRBD2. Looked up from germline, CDR1 is MNHNY and CDR2 is SVGAGI (reference sequence). The trim removed 5 bases at V and 3 bases at J, leaving 15 bases unmatched. The CDR3 is 17 residues long.

V gene TRBV19 combines with J gene TRBJ2-3; 7 nucleotides align to TRBD1. The V gene's germline CDR1 is LNHDA and CDR2 SQIVND (reference sequence). V lost 4 bases to trimming and J lost 0 bases; unmatched junction nucleotides: 4. The CDR3 totals 15 residues. Here the CDR3 DNA reads TGTGCCAGTAGTACGGGACAGACTAGCACAGATACGCAGTATTTT. Amino acid sequence: CASSTGQTSTDTQYF.

This sequence joins TRBV20-1 and TRBJ2-3, with a possible D match to TRBD2 (5 bases). Germline loops: CDR1 DFQATT, CDR2 SNEGSKA (reference sequence). The CDR3 runs 14 residues. Trimming left V 3 bases short and J 1 base short, with 11 bases between. In nucleotides, the CDR3 is TGCAGTGCTAGTGGGGTGGAGGGCACAGATACGCAGTATTTT. Its protein is CSASGVEGTDTQYF.

The V call is TRBV4-1, the J call TRBJ2-3; D assignment may be TRBD1 or TRBD2 (6 bases each). V lost 4 bases, J lost 0 bases, and 23 bases lay in between. Germline loops: CDR1 MGHRA, CDR2 YSYEKL. The CDR3 sequence is 19 residues long. The CDR3 nucleotides are TGCGCCAGCAGCCCCTTAATTTCCGCGTTCGGGGGCAGCACAGATACGCAGTATTTT. It encodes CASSPLISAFGGSTDTQYF.

The chain recombines TRBV5-4 with TRBJ2-3; D call uncertain. This CDR3 comprises 14 residues. Germline V gene sequence: CDR1 SGHNT, CDR2 YYREEE (reference sequence). Trimming pared 0 bases from V and 1 base from J, leaving 6 bases between. CDR3 DNA: TGTGCCAGCAGCTTGGTCTCAGGCACAGATACGCAGTATTTT. Its translation is CASSLVSGTDTQYF.

V usage is TRBV5-1 and J usage is TRBJ1-1, with 7 bases matching TRBD1. With 0 bases clipped from V and 0 bases from J, the junction kept 5 bases outside the gene matches. Germline V CDR1 and CDR2: SGHRS, YFSETQ. The CDR3 runs to 16 residues. The CDR3 is CASSLGYRGMNTEAFF. DNA for the CDR3: TGCGCCAGCAGCTTGGGGTACAGGGGCATGAACACTGAAGCTTTCTTT.

This chain connects TRBV19 to TRBJ1-1; 7 bases line up with TRBD1. CDR1 is LNHDA and CDR2 is SQIVND in the germline V gene (reference sequence). The CDR3 consists of 14 residues. Unmatched junction bases numbered 10, after V lost 6 bases and J lost 6 bases. Here the CDR3 reads CASRPRQGGAEAFF. For the CDR3, the DNA is TGTGCCAGTAGGCCACGACAGGGCGGGGCTGAAGCTTTCTTT.

This clone has a count of ten or more. The rearrangement uses TRBV7-9 and TRBJ1-2; TRBD1 might be the D (5 bases). Germline V CDR1 and CDR2: SEHNR, FQNEAQ (reference sequence). The V end lost 1 base, the J end lost 8 bases, and 11 bases lay between the germline ends. The length of the CDR3 is 13 residues. The CDR3 bases are TGTGCCAGCAGCTTAGTAGTTGAGGGGGGCTACACCTTC. This encodes CASSLVVEGGYTF.

In its sample, this clone was seen a few times. The V call is TRBV18, the J call TRBJ2-1; TRBD2 matches at 7 bases. CDR3 length: 15 amino acids. After removal of 3 bases from V and 8 bases from J, the junction contained 10 bases not matched to a gene. Germline values: CDR1 KGHSH, CDR2 LQKENI. The CDR3 region has the DNA TGTGCCAGCTCACCCGCCGGGACTAAGGTCGATGAGCAGTTCTTC. Its protein is CASSPAGTKVDEQFF.

This sequence joins TRBV6-1 and TRBJ2-7; 8 bases are a match to TRBD2. Germline V gives CDR1 MNHNS, CDR2 SASEGT. The CDR3 has 15 residues. The V gene end was trimmed by 2 bases and the J gene end by 3 bases; junction bases not matched to a gene: 6. CDR3 in DNA: TGTGCCAGCAGTGAACCGGGGGGGCGGGGCTACGAGCAGTACTTC. This codes for CASSEPGGRGYEQYF.

This clone was seen a few times. CDR3 protein: CASGPTGPSNQPQHF. CDR3 DNA: TGTGCTAGTGGCCCAACAGGGCCGAGCAATCAGCCCCAGCATTTT. The chain couples TRBV12-5 to TRBJ1-5, with D possibly TRBD1 on 6 matching bases. Per the germline V gene, CDR1 is LGHNT and CDR2 is FRNRAP. Trimming left V 6 bases short and J 1 base short, with 13 bases between. The CDR3 length is 15 residues.

V and J are TRBV5-1 and TRBJ1-2; D possibly corresponds to TRBD1 (5 bases). CDR3 size: 13 residues. Per the germline V gene, CDR1 is SGHRS and CDR2 is YFSETQ. The V end lost 4 bases, the J end lost 6 bases, and 13 bases lay between the germline ends. CDR3 region: CASSPRDRDGYTF. As DNA, the CDR3 is TGCGCCAGCAGCCCACGGGACCGTGATGGCTACACCTTC.

V usage is TRBV3-1 (or the pseudogene TRBV3-2) and J usage is TRBJ1-2, with 8 bases matching TRBD1. Germline CDR1 reads LGHDT; CDR2 reads YNNKEL (reference sequence). The CDR3 runs 14 residues. The V and J ends lost 3 bases and 8 bases, in that order; junction bases with no gene match: 8. The CDR3 sequence: CASSHLQGEKGYTF. The CDR3, as DNA: TGTGCCAGCAGCCACCTACAGGGGGAGAAGGGCTACACCTTC.

The CDR3 region has the DNA TGTGCCAGCAGTTTTGGTCTAACAGATACGCAGTATTTT. Translated: CASSFGLTDTQYF. This rearrangement joins TRBV27 to TRBJ2-3, with D unclear. V lost 3 bases, J lost 3 bases, and 7 bases lay in between. The CDR3 contains 13 residues. Germline loops: CDR1 MNHEY, CDR2 SMNVEV (reference sequence).

The rearrangement uses TRBV4-3 and TRBJ2-2, with D possibly being TRBD1 (5 bases). The ends were cut back, 0 bases at V and 6 bases at J, with 8 bases in the middle. The CDR3 sequence is 14 residues long. Germline V CDR1 and CDR2: LGHNA, YSLEER. The CDR3 loop reads CASSQEGVAGELFF. CDR3 sequence (DNA): TGCGCCAGCAGCCAAGAAGGGGTCGCCGGGGAGCTGTTTTTT.

Here the CDR3 reads CASRLFDRAYEQYF. CDR3 nucleotide sequence: TGTGCCAGCAGACTTTTCGACAGGGCATACGAGCAGTACTTC. The chain carries TRBV2 and TRBJ2-7; 7 bases align to TRBD1. CDR3 length: 14 residues. V shed 6 bases, J shed 4 bases, and the junction held 9 bases outside the gene matches. CDR1 and CDR2 (germline): SNHLY, FYNNEI.